This TCR beta chain came from a study of CXCR3-negative and CXCR3-positive naive CD8 T cells. General study results and limits: Whereas memory cells differed, naive CXCR3-negative and CXCR3-positive cells shared similar TRBV-TRBJ usage. High diversity, comparable across both naive subsets, contrasted with much lower diversity in memory CD8+ cells.

In the case of this clonotype: What it binds is unknown.

The libraries of TRB cDNA were prepared using 5' RACE with UMI labels. Reanalyzing the 5' RACE reads, TCRdb keeps one entry per CDR3 protein, without DNA. Its table lists 56,000 or so distinct CDR3 sequences. The TCR sequence derives from a human donor in good health. Some clones in this sample may be carry-over from other donors' samples. The source material was memory CD8+ T cells from blood.

This CDR3 reads CASSLGTGTDTQYF. The rearrangement uses TRBV5-1 and TRBJ2-3. The CDR3 runs to 14 residues. Germline-derived CDR1 and CDR2 are SGHRS and YFSETQ. Variable domain in full (rest from reference TRBV5-1 and TRBJ2-3): KAGVTQTPRYLIKTRGQQVTLSCSPISGHRSVSWYQQTPGQGLQFLFEYFSETQRNKGNFPGRFSGRQFSNSRSEMNVSTLELGDSALYLCASSLGTGTDTQYFGPGTRLTVL.